Below, one T cell receptor (beta chain) is given with its context. This entry comes from a study of metastatic and nonmetastatic thyroid tumors. Thyroid surgery was performed in patients who had received no treatment beforehand. MiXCR reprocessed the PCR reads for TCRdb. The sample has tens of thousands of clones, 20% seen once. The CDR3 runs 15 residues. Losses at the gene ends were 3 bases for V and 8 bases for J; bases not matched to a gene: 7. From germline, CDR1 is MNHNS and CDR2 SASEGT. The chain links TRBV6-1 to TRBJ2-1; the match to TRBD2 covers 10 bases. The sequence derives from a female donor with papillary thyroid cancer or a benign thyroid nodule (not recorded which). Some clones in this sample may be carry-over from other donors' samples. The sequenced material came from blood. In nucleotides, the CDR3 is TGTGCCAGCAGTGAGCCTCCGGGACTAGCGTATGAGCAGTTCTTC. Translating it yields CASSEPPGLAYEQFF.